These 29 T cell receptor beta chains were all obtained from the same sample, sequenced in a study of shared clonotypes between healthy human individuals. Positively selected for CCR7, the CD45RO-negative cells used as naive CD8 cells excluded terminally differentiated effector memory CD45RA+ cells. Sequencing used immunoSEQ multiplex PCR; TCRdb keeps in-frame clones, though not all of them. The sample has roughly 2,000,000 clones; 85% to 95% are singletons. Sequencing used naive CD8+ T cells from PBMCs. The receptor source for this set is a man aged 18 to 29 in good health. Some clones in this sample may be carry-over from other donors' samples.

The gene calls are TRBV7-9 and TRBJ2-7, with 7 bases identical to TRBD2. Germline CDR1 is SEHNR and CDR2 is FQNEAQ (reference sequence). This CDR3 has 16 amino acids. V lost 2 bases, J lost 0 bases, and 7 bases stayed unmatched. This CDR3 reads CASSLPFGTTSYEQYF. CDR3 coding DNA: TGTGCCAGCAGCTTACCGTTCGGGACTACCTCCTACGAGCAGTACTTC.

The chain couples TRBV5-6 to TRBJ2-7; 7 nucleotides agree with TRBD1. CDR1 is SGHDT and CDR2 is YYEEEE in the germline V gene. Trimming removed 4 bases from V and 7 bases from J; junction bases left unmatched: 5. CDR3 length: 12 residues. The CDR3 sequence is CASSGDRQEQYF. CDR3 bases: TGTGCCAGCAGCGGGGACAGACAGGAGCAGTACTTC.

The chain recombines TRBV7-3 with TRBJ2-2; D remains unclear. CDR1 and CDR2 (germline): SGHTA, FQGTGA. Deletions cut 5 bases from V and 6 bases from J, with 10 bases between. This CDR3 is 13 amino acids long. CDR3 sequence reads: CASSLSKAGELFF. CDR3 DNA: TGTGCCAGCAGCCTCTCGAAGGCCGGGGAGCTGTTTTTT.

The chain links TRBV2 to TRBJ2-5; 12 bases match TRBD1. With 4 bases clipped from V and 2 bases from J, the junction kept 5 bases outside the gene matches. CDR1 and CDR2 (germline): SNHLY, FYNNEI. CDR3 length equals 16 residues. CDR3 loop: CASSAWDRGLQETQYF. CDR3 sequence (DNA): TGTGCCAGCAGTGCGTGGGACAGGGGGCTACAAGAGACCCAGTACTTC.

The DNA of the CDR3 is TGTGCCAGCAGCTTAGGATGGTCGGGAGGGTCCTACAATGAGCAGTTCTTC. It is translated as CASSLGWSGGSYNEQFF. V usage is TRBV11-3 and J usage is TRBJ2-1, with 8 bases identical to TRBD2. The CDR3 consists of 17 residues. V shed 1 base, J shed 1 base, and the junction held 6 bases outside the gene matches. Looked up from germline, CDR1 is SGHNT and CDR2 is YENEEA.

The chain recombines TRBV7-9 with TRBJ2-5; 7 bases fit TRBD1. V lost 4 bases and J lost 4; bases outside the gene matches: 6. CDR1 and CDR2 (germline): SEHNR, FQNEAQ (reference sequence). The CDR3 contains 14 residues. The CDR3 spells CASSSPQGVETQYF. The CDR3 nucleotides are TGTGCCAGCAGCTCCCCCCAGGGGGTAGAGACCCAGTACTTC.

The genes are TRBV7-9 and TRBJ2-6, with no clear D. Trimming took off 11 bases at V and 4 bases at J, with 12 bases between the two ends. CDR1 SEHNR and CDR2 FQNEAQ come from the germline V gene (reference sequence). This CDR3 region has 13 residues. In nucleotides, the CDR3 is TGTGCCCGGGCCGCGCCGGGGGCCAACGTCCTGACTTTC. This sequence encodes CARAAPGANVLTF.

This sequence joins TRBV6-5 and TRBJ2-2; 10 bases fit TRBD1. The germline gives CDR1 MNHEY, CDR2 SVGAGI. This CDR3 is 15 amino acids long. The J segment lost 4 bases and the V segment lost 6 bases, leaving 5 bases of the junction unmatched. As DNA, the CDR3 is TGTGCCAGCAGAGCCGGGACAGGGGTCACCGGGGAGCTGTTTTTT. Translation gives CASRAGTGVTGELFF.

The sample holds one count of this clone. The chain is built from TRBV5-6 and TRBJ2-5; 10 bases fit TRBD1. Germline V gene data show CDR1 as SGHDT and CDR2 as YYEEEE. With V trimmed by 2 bases and J by 5 bases, 3 bases remained unmatched. CDR3 length equals 14 residues. The CDR3 loop is CASSLGTGAETQYF. CDR3 DNA sequence: TGTGCCAGCAGCTTAGGGACAGGGGCCGAGACCCAGTACTTC.

The chain combines TRBV27 with TRBJ2-7; possibly TRBD2 for D (5 bases). The CDR3 spans 14 residues. V shed 5 bases and J shed 4 bases, with 15 bases lying between them. Germline V gene sequence: CDR1 MNHEY, CDR2 SMNVEV (reference sequence). Written as DNA, the CDR3 is TGTGCCAGCAGTGTTGCGGGCGGAGCTTACGAGCAGTACTTC. Its translation is CASSVAGGAYEQYF.

The chain is built from TRBV28 and TRBJ1-5; D possibly corresponds to TRBD1 (6 bases). Trimming removed 2 bases at V and 3 bases at J, with 17 bases between. CDR3 length: 17 amino acids. The germline V gene encodes CDR1 MDHEN and CDR2 SYDVKM. In nucleotides, the CDR3 is TGTGCCAGCAGTTTAGGCCTACAGGGCTATCTCAATCAGCCCCAGCATTTT. Translation: CASSLGLQGYLNQPQHF.

This chain links TRBV5-1 with TRBJ2-1; D is perhaps TRBD1 (5 bases). Germline V lookup: CDR1 SGHRS, CDR2 YFSETQ. The CDR3 is 17 amino acids. V lost 0 bases and J lost 0, with 13 bases in between. CDR3 nucleotide sequence: TGCGCCAGCAGCTTGGCCCCAGGGCCGTACTCCTACAATGAGCAGTTCTTC. It codes for CASSLAPGPYSYNEQFF.

As for this clone: Within the sample, other DNA sequences also encode this same CDR3. This chain joins TRBV2 and TRBJ2-1, with D perhaps given as TRBD1 or TRBD2 (5 bases each). CDR3 length: 12 amino acids. Trimming stripped 6 bases from V and 8 bases from J, with 11 bases between. Germline V gene lookup returns CDR1 SNHLY and CDR2 FYNNEI. The chain's CDR3 is CASRTAVDEQFF. CDR3 DNA: TGTGCCAGCAGGACAGCGGTCGATGAGCAGTTCTTC. Full variable domain (rest looked up from reference TRBV2 and TRBJ2-1): EPEVTQTPSHQVTQMGQEVILRCVPISNHLYFYWYRQILGQKVEFLVSFYNNEISEKSEIFDDQFSVERPDGSNFTLKIRSTKLEDSAMYFCASRTAVDEQFFGPGTRLTVL.

This sequence joins TRBV10-3 and TRBJ2-1, with D hard to call. V lost 6 bases and J 9 bases, leaving 12 bases between the germline ends. This CDR3 comprises 12 residues. Germline V gene data show CDR1 as ENHRY and CDR2 as SYGVKD. This chain's CDR3 is CAISPTLAEQFF. CDR3 DNA sequence: TGTGCCATCAGCCCGACTCTCGCTGAGCAGTTCTTC.

The chain combines TRBV7-9 with TRBJ2-7; unclear D gene. The length of the CDR3 is 13 residues. Germline lookup yields CDR1 SEHNR and CDR2 FQNEAQ (reference sequence). With 1 base removed from V and 5 bases from J, the gap between germline ends came to 9 bases. This CDR3 is CASSLVGQDEQYF. DNA for the CDR3: TGTGCCAGCAGCTTAGTAGGGCAGGACGAGCAGTACTTC.

The chain has TRBV5-5 and TRBJ1-5, with TRBD1 identical over 8 bases. The V segment lost 4 bases and the J segment 7 bases; nucleotides outside the gene matches: 7. CDR3 length: 14 residues. Germline-derived CDR1 and CDR2 are SGHKS and YYEKEE (reference sequence). The CDR3 region has the DNA TGTGCCAGCAGCATTGGACAGGGTTGGCAGCCCCAGCATTTT. It translates to CASSIGQGWQPQHF. The full variable domain, with the rest looked up from reference TRBV5-5 and TRBJ1-5, is DAGVTQSPTHLIKTRGQQVTLRCSPISGHKSVSWYQQVLGQGPQFIFQYYEKEERGRGNFPDRFSARQFPNYSSELNVNALLLGDSALYLCASSIGQGWQPQHFGDGTRLSIL.

In its sample, this clone was seen a few times. This chain joins TRBV29-1 and TRBJ1-1; D may be TRBD1 (5 bases). V was shortened by 7 bases and J by 0 bases, with 9 bases between the two germline ends. The CDR3 is made up of 12 amino acids. Germline V lookup: CDR1 SQVTM, CDR2 ANQGSEA. Here the CDR3 DNA reads TGCAGCGCGACAGCTTTGAACACTGAAGCTTTCTTT. Protein: CSATALNTEAFF.

The genes are TRBV7-9 and TRBJ1-1; 9 nucleotides align to TRBD1. This CDR3 contains 12 residues. Looked up from germline, CDR1 is SEHNR and CDR2 is FQNEAQ (reference sequence). Losses at the gene ends were 11 bases for V and 4 bases for J; bases not matched to a gene: 5. DNA of the CDR3: TGTGCCGCGGGGACAGGGATCACTGAAGCTTTCTTT. Protein: CAAGTGITEAFF.

As concerns this clone: Other nucleotide sequences in the sample specify the same CDR3. The chain is built from TRBV28 and TRBJ1-5; D is unclear. V was pared by 5 bases and J by 7 bases, with 6 bases between. This CDR3 is 11 amino acids long. Per germline, CDR1 MDHEN and CDR2 SYDVKM. CDR3 region: CASSLGQPQHF. The CDR3 region has the DNA TGTGCCAGCAGTCTGGGGCAGCCCCAGCATTTT.

The chain uses TRBV2 and TRBJ2-5, with a weak D call TRBD1 (5 bases). Germline assignment: CDR1 SNHLY and CDR2 FYNNEI. CDR3 length: 18 residues. V was trimmed by 2 bases and J by 1 base, leaving 20 bases between them. CDR3 nucleotides: TGTGCCAGCAGTGAAAGGATACAGGCGCATCAAGCCCAAGAGACCCAGTACTTC. Translated: CASSERIQAHQAQETQYF.

The V and J genes are TRBV28 and TRBJ2-7, with D perhaps matching TRBD2 (6 bases). CDR1 and CDR2 (germline): MDHEN, SYDVKM. Trimming removed 5 bases at V and 6 bases at J, with 17 bases between. The CDR3 contains 14 residues. CDR3 sequence (DNA): TGTGCCAGCAGTAGAGCCGGGGGTCCGGGCGAGCAGTACTTC. Encoded protein: CASSRAGGPGEQYF.

As regards this clone: The sample holds other DNA sequences that translate to the same CDR3. J is TRBJ1-2 and V is TRBV29-1; tentatively, D is TRBD1 (5 bases). The CDR3 runs to 11 residues. V was trimmed by 6 bases and J by 4 bases, leaving 9 bases between them. CDR1 is SQVTM and CDR2 is ANQGSEA in the germline V gene. The DNA for the CDR3 is TGCAGCGTCCAGGGTCCCTATGGCTACACCTTC. Residues: CSVQGPYGYTF.

This clone was detected only once. V and J are TRBV19 and TRBJ2-7, with D possibly TRBD1 on 5 matching bases. This CDR3 comprises 14 residues. Per germline, CDR1 LNHDA and CDR2 SQIVND (reference sequence). Trimming cost V 1 base and J 4 bases, with 11 bases left between them. The CDR3 loop is CASSIGDRDYEQYF. The CDR3 DNA reads as TGTGCCAGTAGTATAGGAGACAGAGATTACGAGCAGTACTTC.

V is TRBV28 and J is TRBJ2-1, with 8 bases matching TRBD2. Germline CDR1 MDHEN, CDR2 SYDVKM. The CDR3 is made up of 16 amino acids. V dropped 6 bases and J dropped 8; count of bases not matched to a gene: 15. CDR3 DNA sequence: TGTGCCAGCAGCGCATACGGGGCTAGCGGGCCCCATGAGCAGTTCTTC. This encodes CASSAYGASGPHEQFF.

The V call is TRBV19, the J call TRBJ2-7, with no clear D. The CDR3 consists of 14 residues. Trimming pared 6 bases from V and 2 bases from J, leaving 14 bases between. The V gene's germline CDR1 is LNHDA and CDR2 SQIVND (reference sequence). This CDR3 reads CASRPDTLTYEQYF. The CDR3 DNA sequence: TGTGCCAGTAGGCCTGACACCTTAACCTACGAGCAGTACTTC. The variable domain in full, completed from reference TRBV19 and TRBJ2-7, reads DGGITQSPKYLFRKEGQNVTLSCEQNLNHDAMYWYRQDPGQGLRLIYYSQIVNDFQKGDIAEGYSVSREKKESFPLTVTSAQKNPTAFYLCASRPDTLTYEQYFGPGTRLTVT.

The J gene is TRBJ2-2, the V gene TRBV9; 7 nucleotides align to TRBD2. This CDR3 has 16 amino acids. The V segment lost 2 bases and the J segment 2 bases; nucleotides outside the gene matches: 6. Germline CDR1 and CDR2: SGDLS and YYNGEE. The CDR3 sequence: CASSVQRDRNTGELFF. CDR3 nucleotide sequence: TGTGCCAGCAGCGTCCAGCGGGATCGTAACACCGGGGAGCTGTTTTTT.

The chain couples TRBV30 to TRBJ2-7, with D perhaps TRBD1 (5 bases). The ends were cut back, 6 bases at V and 5 bases at J, with 14 bases in the middle. From germline, CDR1 is GTSNPN and CDR2 SVGIG (reference sequence). The CDR3 covers 12 residues. This CDR3 is CACLQVGHEQYF. For the CDR3, the DNA is TGTGCCTGTCTACAGGTTGGGCACGAGCAGTACTTC.

On this clone: The sample holds other DNA sequences that translate to the same CDR3. The V and J genes are TRBV4-3 and TRBJ2-7; tentative D call: TRBD2 (6 bases). Per germline, CDR1 LGHNA and CDR2 YSLEER. The CDR3 consists of 16 residues. V was cut by 1 base and J by 4 bases, with 17 bases left in between. CDR3 sequence (DNA): TGCGCCAGCAGCCAAGTTATCGCGGGACCACCTTACGAGCAGTACTTC. It encodes CASSQVIAGPPYEQYF.

The V call is TRBV27, the J call TRBJ1-2; possible D gene TRBD1, 5 bases. Trimming shortened V by 5 bases and J by 3 bases, and 22 bases separated the two germline ends. Germline CDR1 MNHEY, CDR2 SMNVEV (reference sequence). This CDR3 is 17 amino acids long. CDR3 residues: CASSPQGTWRWDYGYTF. The CDR3 bases are TGTGCCAGCAGTCCCCAGGGTACGTGGCGCTGGGACTATGGCTACACCTTC.